This TCR beta chain is drawn from a study of beta chain features in type 1 diabetes. Broader study findings: Here, the possible influence of HLA type (on TCRB rearrangement) remained unresolved.

There are 14 residues in the CDR3. Unmatched junction bases numbered 8, after V lost 6 bases and J lost 6 bases. CDR1 and CDR2 from the germline V gene are LNHDA and SQIVND (reference sequence). Turning to this clone: Its antigen is undetermined.

Expressed TCRB transcripts were sequenced because the entire RNA isolate underwent reverse transcription. TCRdb's copy holds only in-frame clones and misses some; the assay was immunoSEQ multiplex PCR. The sample records roughly 610,000 clones, less than 20% being singletons. The chain combines TRBV19 with TRBJ1-5; 7 bases agree with TRBD1. The sequencing input was naive CD4+ T cells from blood. The sequence derives from a man between 18 and 29 years old in good health. CDR3 region: CASSNTGVGQPQHF. The CDR3 DNA reads as TGTGCCAGTAGCAACACAGGGGTAGGTCAGCCCCAGCATTTT.